The 5 T cell receptor beta chains given below trace back to one sample, sequenced in a study of radiotherapy plus CTLA-4 blockade in lung cancer. Clones were read by immunoSEQ multiplex PCR, and TCRdb kept only the in-frame ones, dropping some. Among 30,000 or so clones listed, 60% to 80% were seen once. Material: peripheral blood, obtained from a patient treated with radiotherapy plus ipilimumab. All receptors derive from a human donor with non-small cell lung cancer whose response to radiotherapy plus ipilimumab could not be evaluated.

This rearrangement joins TRBV10-1 to TRBJ2-2, with 7 bases identical to TRBD2. The CDR3 covers 15 residues. Germline CDR1 WNHNN, CDR2 SYGVQD (reference sequence). Losses at the gene ends were 5 bases for V and 6 bases for J; bases not matched to a gene: 9. The CDR3 is CASSPSEAGAGELFF. The CDR3 nucleotides are TGCGCCAGCAGTCCATCGGAGGCGGGAGCCGGGGAGCTGTTTTTT.

This clone was found a few times. The chain is built from TRBV6-1 and TRBJ2-6; TRBD1 is a possible D gene (6 bases). V lost 4 bases and J lost 1, with 11 bases in between. The length of the CDR3 is 16 residues. Per the germline V gene, CDR1 is MNHNS and CDR2 is SASEGT. The CDR3 DNA is TGTGCCAGCAGTGTGGGGGCTGGATCTGGGGCCAACGTCCTGACTTTC. As protein: CASSVGAGSGANVLTF.

The gene calls are TRBV18 and TRBJ1-2; maybe TRBD1 (5 bases). CDR1 is KGHSH and CDR2 is LQKENI in the germline V gene. V was clipped by 6 bases and J by 2 bases, with 16 bases between them. This CDR3 has 15 amino acids. The CDR3 reads CASSPTRGGNYGYTF. CDR3 DNA: TGTGCCAGCTCCCCAACGCGGGGCGGAAACTATGGCTACACCTTC.

The chain carries TRBV6-5 and TRBJ2-7; 8 nucleotides match TRBD1. With V trimmed by 5 bases and J by 3 bases, 9 bases remained unmatched. The CDR3 sequence is 15 residues long. Germline lookup yields CDR1 MNHEY and CDR2 SVGAGI. For the CDR3, the DNA is TGTGCCAGCAGTGCCCGCCTGGGACAGGACTACGAGCAGTACTTC. It specifies CASSARLGQDYEQYF.

This clone was picked up a small number of times. The gene calls are TRBV9 and TRBJ2-3, with 12 bases lining up with TRBD2. The CDR3 has 16 amino acids. Losses at the gene ends were 4 bases for V and 5 bases for J; bases not matched to a gene: 8. Germline V CDR1 and CDR2: SGDLS, YYNGEE. CDR3 protein: CASSTGTSGPQDTQYF. The CDR3 nucleotides are TGTGCCAGCAGCACCGGGACTAGCGGGCCGCAAGATACGCAGTATTTT.